This T cell receptor (beta chain) stems from a study of blood T cell repertoires in COVID-19. Profiled with immunoSEQ multiplex PCR; TCRdb holds only in-frame clones, not every one. The sample lists hundreds of thousands of clones, 88% occurring once. The CDR3 contains 13 residues. In germline, CDR1 is SEHNR, CDR2 FQNEAQ (reference sequence). V shed 3 bases and J shed 0 bases, with 5 bases lying between them. The source of this sequence is a woman aged 70-85 years with COVID-19, enrolled during active disease. The V and J genes are TRBV7-9 and TRBJ1-1; D uncertain. The sequencing input was peripheral blood. The CDR3 DNA reads TGTGCCAGCAGCTTTTCCGTGAACACTGAAGCTTTCTTT. Translated: CASSFSVNTEAFF.